Described below is a single T cell receptor (beta chain) sequence and its context. These data come from a study of blood T cell repertoires in COVID-19. Across the whole study: Spain, Italy and the United States supplied samples that represented acute and convalescent COVID-19. From T cells, B-cell-depleted T cells, or PBMCs came the material, which was cDNA or gDNA.

How the authors handled the data: Amplification from reference gene primers served as the basis for estimated nucleated cell counts. Produced via immunoSEQ multiplex PCR; TCRdb's table is partial and in-frame only. Clone size and the V and J calls come from that table; the DNA yielded D and trimming. Among about 160,000 clones listed, 80% to 85% were seen once. The CDR3 runs 13 residues. The germline V gene has CDR1 LGHNT and CDR2 FRNRAP. Deletions cut 2 bases from V and 8 bases from J, with 12 bases between. The V and J genes are TRBV12-5 and TRBJ1-2; no reliable D call. The TCR comes from a woman in her sixties with acute or convalescent COVID-19. The sample comprised peripheral blood. The CDR3 loop is CASGLSLQWGYTF. The CDR3 DNA sequence: TGTGCTAGTGGTTTGTCTCTACAGTGGGGCTACACCTTC.